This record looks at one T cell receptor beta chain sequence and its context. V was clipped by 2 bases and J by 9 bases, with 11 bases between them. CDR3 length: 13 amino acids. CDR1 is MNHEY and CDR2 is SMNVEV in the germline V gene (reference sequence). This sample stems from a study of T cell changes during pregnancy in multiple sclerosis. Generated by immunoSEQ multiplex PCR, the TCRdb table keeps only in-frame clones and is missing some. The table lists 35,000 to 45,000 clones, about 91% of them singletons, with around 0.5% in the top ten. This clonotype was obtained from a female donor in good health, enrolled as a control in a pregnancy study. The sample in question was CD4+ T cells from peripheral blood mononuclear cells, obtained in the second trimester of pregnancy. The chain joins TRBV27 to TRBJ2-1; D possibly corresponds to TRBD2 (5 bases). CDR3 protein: CASSLLGVGEQFF. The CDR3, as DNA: TGTGCCAGCAGTTTACTCGGGGTGGGTGAGCAGTTCTTC.